A selection of T cell receptor beta chains follows, all from one sample in a study of blood T cell repertoires in COVID-19. Some clones are missing from TCRdb's copy, which holds only in-frame ones; the method was immunoSEQ multiplex PCR. The sample has some 150,000 clones; about 84% are singletons. Specimen: peripheral blood. The receptors derive from a man in his 60s with active or convalescent COVID-19. Both conserved end residues are trimmed from each CDR3. Expanded clones get a size class; other rows say once, few or many, or leave the size out.

TRBV2	12	TRBJ1-2	NA	ASRADRTAYGYT
TRBV6-2/TRBV6-3	18	TRBJ1-5	NA	ASSKRRGSDRGFGNQPQH
TRBV28	14	TRBJ2-1	NA	ASNYPGTSGKYEQF
TRBV5-1	16	TRBJ2-1	NA	ASSLTTSGGILHNEQF
TRBV7-3	13	TRBJ2-1	NA	ASSLGRLPYNEQF
TRBV5-4	15	TRBJ2-3	NA	ASSLASGRAGSDTQY
TRBV24-1	15	TRBJ2-2	NA	ATSGAGIAGDTGELF
TRBV7-6	13	TRBJ2-3	NA	ASSLMGQVTDTQY
TRBV19	13	TRBJ2-3	NA	ASSWDRVITDTQY
TRBV18	12	TRBJ1-1	NA	ASSASGSNTEAF
TRBV7-8	12	TRBJ1-5	NA	ASSPRILNQPQH
TRBV19	14	TRBJ1-5	NA	ASSIVGGDSNQPQH
TRBV29-1	14	TRBJ2-7	NA	SVNVPRRPRSYEQY
TRBV7-9	15	TRBJ2-1	NA	ASSLGPGASSYNEQF
TRBV20-1	8	TRBJ2-1	NA	SARYQEQF
TRBV27	13	TRBJ2-1	NA	ASSLPGQRSDEQF
TRBV10-3	13	TRBJ2-4	NA	AISGSGEAFHIQY
TRBV4-1	14	TRBJ1-2	many	ASSQFATGGSYGYT
TRBV19	11	TRBJ1-1	NA	ASSWGGDYEAF
TRBV29-1	11	TRBJ2-5	NA	SVVILPQETQY
TRBV2	11	TRBJ1-1	NA	ATDPERSTEAF